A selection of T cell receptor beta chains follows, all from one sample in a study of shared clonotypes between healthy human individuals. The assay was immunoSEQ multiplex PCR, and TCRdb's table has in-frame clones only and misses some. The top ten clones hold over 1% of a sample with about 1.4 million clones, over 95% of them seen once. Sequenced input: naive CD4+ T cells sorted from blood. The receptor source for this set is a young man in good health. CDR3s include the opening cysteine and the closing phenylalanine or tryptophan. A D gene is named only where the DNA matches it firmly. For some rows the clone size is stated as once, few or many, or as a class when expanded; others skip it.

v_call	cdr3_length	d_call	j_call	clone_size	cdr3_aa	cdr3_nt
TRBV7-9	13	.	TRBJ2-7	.	CASSARDEGSQYF	TGTGCCAGCAGCGCCCGCGACGAAGGGAGCCAGTACTTC
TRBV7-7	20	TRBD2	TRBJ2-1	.	CATKLGLAGEFWQTYNEQFF	TGTGCCACCAAACTAGGACTAGCGGGAGAATTCTGGCAAACCTACAATGAGCAGTTCTTC
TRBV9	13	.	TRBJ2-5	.	CASSATGEETQYF	TGTGCCAGCAGCGCCACAGGAGAAGAGACCCAGTACTTC
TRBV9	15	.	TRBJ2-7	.	CASSVSQGWAYEQYF	TGTGCCAGCAGCGTATCGCAGGGGTGGGCCTACGAGCAGTACTTC
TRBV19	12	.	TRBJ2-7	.	CASSQQGYEQYF	TGTGCCAGTAGCCAACAAGGCTACGAGCAGTACTTC
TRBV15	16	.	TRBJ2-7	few	CATSRDIPTDPYEQYF	TGTGCCACCAGCAGAGATATTCCGACGGACCCCTACGAGCAGTACTTC
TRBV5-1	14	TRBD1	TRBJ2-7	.	CASSLRGRIHEQYF	TGCGCCAGCAGCCTCAGGGGGCGCATACACGAGCAGTACTTC
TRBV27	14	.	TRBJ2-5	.	CASSLSDRLGTQYF	TGTGCCAGCAGTTTATCGGACCGACTTGGGACCCAGTACTTC
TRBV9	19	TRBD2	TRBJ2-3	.	CASSVKGLGLAGGGDTQYF	TGTGCCAGCAGCGTGAAAGGACTGGGACTAGCGGGAGGAGGAGATACGCAGTATTTT
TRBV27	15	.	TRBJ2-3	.	CASTPIGDYADTQYF	TGTGCCAGCACCCCGATAGGGGATTATGCAGATACGCAGTATTTT
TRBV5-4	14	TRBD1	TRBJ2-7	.	CASSRAGTGYEQYF	TGTGCCAGCAGCCGGGCGGGGACAGGCTACGAGCAGTACTTC
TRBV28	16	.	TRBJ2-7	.	CASSFNLDRRGDEQYF	TGTGCCAGCAGTTTTAACCTGGACAGGCGCGGGGACGAGCAGTACTTC